These T cell receptor beta chains were read from a single sample in a study of cytomegalovirus exposure and HLA in healthy donors. TCRdb's copy holds only in-frame clones and misses some; the assay was immunoSEQ multiplex PCR. The table records about 130,000 clones, 85% to 90% of them present only once. Sequenced sample: PBMCs. Receptors originate from a woman younger than 35 in good health and CMV-seropositive. The CDR3 runs from the conserved cysteine through the conserved F or W. A D gene is named only where the DNA matches it firmly. Clone sizes are given selectively: once, few, many, or a class where the clone is expanded.

cdr3_aa: CASSYHLDRGNEAFF; cdr3_nt: TGTGCCAGCAGTTACCACCTGGACAGGGGAAATGAAGCTTTCTTT; clone_size: NA; j_call: TRBJ1-1; d_call: TRBD1; v_call: TRBV6-6
cdr3_aa: CSARRALEQFF; cdr3_nt: TGCAGTGCTAGAAGAGCACTTGAGCAGTTCTTC; clone_size: NA; j_call: TRBJ2-1; d_call: NA; v_call: TRBV20-1
cdr3_aa: CATGTGIQPQHF; cdr3_nt: TGTGCCACCGGGACAGGCATCCAGCCCCAGCATTTT; clone_size: few; j_call: TRBJ1-5; d_call: TRBD1; v_call: TRBV19
cdr3_aa: CAISPTDSNQPQHF; cdr3_nt: TGTGCCATCAGCCCGACAGATAGCAATCAGCCCCAGCATTTT; clone_size: NA; j_call: TRBJ1-5; d_call: NA; v_call: TRBV10-3
cdr3_aa: CASNAGLAFDTQYF; cdr3_nt: TGTGCCAGTAATGCGGGACTAGCTTTTGATACGCAGTATTTT; clone_size: NA; j_call: TRBJ2-3; d_call: TRBD2; v_call: TRBV19
cdr3_aa: CASSIGATNYGYTF; cdr3_nt: TGTGCCAGTAGTATCGGAGCGACTAACTATGGCTACACCTTC; clone_size: NA; j_call: TRBJ1-2; d_call: NA; v_call: TRBV19
cdr3_aa: CASGTGLSYEQYF; cdr3_nt: TGCGCCAGCGGAACCGGACTCTCCTACGAGCAGTACTTC; clone_size: NA; j_call: TRBJ2-7; d_call: NA; v_call: TRBV5-1
cdr3_aa: CASSFTGQKNQPQHF; cdr3_nt: TGTGCCAGCAGTTTTACCGGACAAAAGAATCAGCCCCAGCATTTT; clone_size: NA; j_call: TRBJ1-5; d_call: NA; v_call: TRBV28
cdr3_aa: CATSRGGALNTEAFF; cdr3_nt: TGTGCCACCAGCAGAGGGGGAGCCCTGAACACTGAAGCTTTCTTT; clone_size: NA; j_call: TRBJ1-1; d_call: NA; v_call: TRBV15
cdr3_aa: CASSLRRVSDGYTF; cdr3_nt: TGCGCCAGCAGCTTACGCAGGGTATCAGACGGCTACACCTTC; clone_size: NA; j_call: TRBJ1-2; d_call: NA; v_call: TRBV5-1
cdr3_aa: CASSIGGANVLTF; cdr3_nt: TGTGCCAGTAGTATCGGTGGGGCCAACGTCCTGACTTTC; clone_size: few; j_call: TRBJ2-6; d_call: NA; v_call: TRBV19
cdr3_aa: CASSLGRAGRERGETQYF; cdr3_nt: TGTGCCAGCAGCTTAGGCAGGGCAGGCCGGGAGAGGGGAGAGACCCAGTACTTC; clone_size: NA; j_call: TRBJ2-5; d_call: NA; v_call: TRBV13
cdr3_aa: CASSLLGRGLNEKLFF; cdr3_nt: TGTGCCAGCAGTTTATTGGGGCGGGGGTTAAATGAAAAACTGTTTTTT; clone_size: NA; j_call: TRBJ1-4; d_call: NA; v_call: TRBV28
cdr3_aa: CASSPLQGYNSPLHF; cdr3_nt: TGTGCCAGCAGCCCACTCCAGGGGTACAATTCACCCCTCCACTTT; clone_size: NA; j_call: TRBJ1-6; d_call: NA; v_call: TRBV16
cdr3_aa: CASSLTGGLSYNEQFF; cdr3_nt: TGCGCCAGCAGCTTGACGGGGGGTTTATCCTACAATGAGCAGTTCTTC; clone_size: once; j_call: TRBJ2-1; d_call: TRBD2; v_call: TRBV5-1
cdr3_aa: CVRSSATGDSGNTIYF; cdr3_nt: TGTGTCAGAAGCTCCGCCACAGGGGACTCTGGAAACACCATATATTTT; clone_size: NA; j_call: TRBJ1-3; d_call: NA; v_call: TRBV7-5
cdr3_aa: CASGTGVNTGELFF; cdr3_nt: TGTGCCAGCGGGACAGGGGTCAACACCGGGGAGCTGTTTTTT; clone_size: NA; j_call: TRBJ2-2; d_call: TRBD1; v_call: TRBV27
cdr3_aa: CASKVTGTGGHEQFF; cdr3_nt: TGTGCCAGCAAAGTCACCGGGACAGGGGGCCATGAGCAGTTCTTC; clone_size: NA; j_call: TRBJ2-1; d_call: TRBD1; v_call: TRBV2